The 27 T cell receptor beta chains given below trace back to one sample, sequenced in a study of regulatory T cells in long-lasting Graves disease. Time point: persistent/refractory GD, antithyroid drugs over 5 years with positive TRAb. Generation of the TCR library employed RNA extracted from PBMCs. Construction of TCR beta libraries relied on iRepertoire HTBI primers and on Arm-PCR targeting CDR3 regions. MiXCR was run by TCRdb on the multiplex PCR reads, yielding one entry per CDR3 protein. The sample yields more than 350,000 distinct CDR3 sequences, about 21% seen once. The specimen comprised peripheral blood mononuclear cells (PBMCs), sampled when the disease was refractory, from a patient treated with antithyroid drugs. The receptors were gathered from a female donor with Graves disease.

The gene calls are TRBV28 and TRBJ1-6; possible D gene TRBD1, 5 bases. Germline V gene lookup returns CDR1 MDHEN and CDR2 SYDVKM. V was shortened by 7 bases and J by 6 bases, with 25 bases between the two germline ends. This CDR3 comprises 18 residues. The chain's CDR3 is CASTPATVMGLGNSPLHF. The CDR3 nucleotides are TGTGCCAGCACCCCGGCGACCGTGATGGGGCTAGGTAATTCACCCCTCCACTTT.

This clonotype was observed at least ten times. The chain joins TRBV18 to TRBJ1-1; D uncertain. The length of the CDR3 is 15 residues. Germline CDR1 is KGHSH and CDR2 is LQKENI. V dropped 0 bases and J dropped 0 bases, with 8 bases sitting between them. Here the CDR3 reads CASSPPNSLNTEAFF. The CDR3 DNA is TGTGCCAGCTCACCACCGAACAGCTTGAACACTGAAGCTTTCTTT.

This clonotype showed up just once. The J gene is TRBJ2-7, the V gene TRBV20-1; 13 positions match TRBD2. Germline lookup yields CDR1 DFQATT and CDR2 SNEGSKA (reference sequence). The CDR3 totals 16 residues. V lost 0 bases, J lost 2 bases, and 4 bases stayed unmatched. In DNA, the CDR3 is TGCAGTGCTAGAGACGGACTAGCGGGAGAGACCTACGAGCAGTACTTC. This gives the protein CSARDGLAGETYEQYF.

The table lists this clonotype with a few counts. V usage is TRBV4-1 and J usage is TRBJ1-1; TRBD1 agrees at 9 bases. This CDR3 is 15 amino acids long. From germline, CDR1 is MGHRA and CDR2 YSYEKL. V shed 5 bases, J shed 1 base, and the junction held 5 bases outside the gene matches. This chain's CDR3 is CASSASGQGNTEAFF. As DNA, the CDR3 is TGCGCCAGCAGCGCTTCGGGACAGGGGAACACTGAAGCTTTCTTT.

V usage is TRBV2 and J usage is TRBJ2-1, with 7 bases that match TRBD2. The closer fit of TRBJ2-5 to the DNA end suggests the J call may be wrong. The CDR3 spans 15 residues. Germline V gene data show CDR1 as SNHLY and CDR2 as FYNNEI. CDR3 DNA sequence: TGTGCCAGCAGTTCCAAAGGCGGGAGCAGAGAGACCCAGTACTTC. Amino acid sequence: CASSSKGGSRETQYF.

The rearrangement uses TRBV11-2 and TRBJ2-2, with 8 nucleotides matching TRBD2. Germline V gene lookup returns CDR1 SGHAT and CDR2 FQNNGV. This CDR3 is built from 17 residues. With 1 base clipped from V and 4 bases from J, the junction kept 8 bases outside the gene matches. The CDR3 DNA reads as TGTGCCAGCAGCTTAGGTCACATACGGGGGGGCACCGGGGAGCTGTTTTTT. Protein: CASSLGHIRGGTGELFF.

The gene calls are TRBV7-9 and TRBJ1-4, with 8 bases that match TRBD1. Germline lookup yields CDR1 SEHNR and CDR2 FQNEAQ (reference sequence). The V and J ends lost 7 bases and 5 bases, in that order; junction bases with no gene match: 6. The CDR3 spans 14 residues. CDR3 region: CASTSTGGNEKLFF. The CDR3 nucleotides read TGTGCCAGCACTTCTACAGGGGGAAATGAAAAACTGTTTTTT.

There are many counts of this clonotype. The V and J genes are TRBV6-1 and TRBJ2-5, with 7 bases identical to TRBD1. CDR3 size: 16 residues. Germline CDR1 and CDR2: MNHNS and SASEGT. V shed 4 bases and J 2 bases; nucleotides not matched to a gene: 10. The CDR3 spells CASSASSGTVQETQYF. CDR3 coding DNA: TGTGCCAGCAGTGCTAGCAGTGGGACAGTACAAGAGACCCAGTACTTC.

This clonotype occurred many times. J is TRBJ1-5 and V is TRBV27, with D perhaps matching TRBD1 (5 bases). Germline V gene lookup returns CDR1 MNHEY and CDR2 SMNVEV (reference sequence). The CDR3 is 12 amino acids. With 3 bases removed from V and 6 bases from J, the gap between germline ends came to 6 bases. The CDR3 DNA follows: TGTGCCAGCAGTTTTAGGGGTCAGCCCCAGCATTTT. It is translated as CASSFRGQPQHF.

Only one count was recorded for this clonotype. A read error is possible here, since a much larger clone lies one base away. This chain links TRBV30 with TRBJ1-1, with D uncertain. Per germline, CDR1 GTSNPN and CDR2 SVGIG (reference sequence). The CDR3 is 14 residues long. CDR3 region: CAWSVYRLNTEALF. DNA for the CDR3: TGTGCCTGGAGTGTATACAGACTGAACACTGAAGCTCTCTTT.

The sample holds a few counts of this clonotype. The V call is TRBV5-6, the J call TRBJ2-3, with D maybe TRBD2 (6 bases). CDR3 size: 15 residues. V lost 2 bases and J lost 3, with 13 bases in between. Germline V CDR1 and CDR2: SGHDT, YYEEEE. CDR3 protein: CASSFLATGTDTQYF. The CDR3 nucleotides are TGTGCCAGCAGCTTCCTAGCGACGGGGACAGATACGCAGTATTTT.

This clonotype was recorded a few times. The V gene is TRBV18, the J gene TRBJ2-5; possible D gene TRBD1, 6 bases. Germline assignment: CDR1 KGHSH and CDR2 LQKENI. CDR3 length: 14 amino acids. The V and J ends lost 3 bases and 4 bases respectively, with 12 bases between them. The CDR3 loop reads CASSPATGRETQYF. The CDR3 nucleotides read TGTGCCAGCTCACCGGCTACAGGGAGAGAGACCCAGTACTTC.

This clonotype was seen repeatedly, ten times or more. The chain uses TRBV2 and TRBJ2-5, with a possible D match to TRBD2 (5 bases). The germline gives CDR1 SNHLY, CDR2 FYNNEI. The CDR3 totals 12 residues. The germline V and J ends were trimmed by 5 bases and 3 bases, with 7 bases remaining between them. The CDR3 coding sequence is TGTGCCAGCAGTACGAGGGAAGAGACCCAGTACTTC. It yields the protein CASSTREETQYF.

The chain is built from TRBV7-9 and TRBJ2-4, with D possibly TRBD2 on 6 matching bases. This CDR3 contains 12 residues. Germline CDR1 SEHNR, CDR2 FQNEAQ (reference sequence). The germline V and J ends were trimmed by 5 bases and 8 bases, with 10 bases remaining between them. The CDR3 sequence is CASSQEGYIQYF. CDR3 sequence (DNA): TGTGCCAGCAGCCAGGAGGGATACATTCAGTACTTC.

In this sample, this clonotype turned up many times. V usage is TRBV20-1 and J usage is TRBJ2-7; 9 bases are a match to TRBD2. This CDR3 spans 12 amino acids. CDR1 and CDR2 (germline): DFQATT, SNEGSKA (reference sequence). The V gene end was trimmed by 6 bases and the J gene end by 3 bases; junction bases not matched to a gene: 3. The CDR3 loop is CSAGLASYEQYF. The CDR3, as DNA: TGCAGTGCCGGACTAGCGAGCTACGAGCAGTACTTC.

The J gene is TRBJ2-5, the V gene TRBV5-6; 8 nucleotides line up with TRBD1. CDR1 and CDR2 (germline): SGHDT, YYEEEE. V dropped 4 bases and J dropped 1; count of bases not matched to a gene: 12. This CDR3 has 17 residues. The CDR3 is CASSRRPGTGFQETQYF. The DNA of the CDR3 is TGTGCCAGCAGCCGTCGTCCCGGGACAGGATTCCAAGAGACCCAGTACTTC.

The CDR3 nucleotides are TGTGCCACCGCTCCGGGACAGGGGGCTAATGAGCAGTTCTTC. Amino acid sequence: CATAPGQGANEQFF. The chain is built from TRBV24-1 and TRBJ2-1, with 12 bases aligning to TRBD1. The junction had 6 bases not matched to a gene; V was cut back by 9 bases and J by 7 bases. This CDR3 region has 14 residues. Per the germline V gene, CDR1 is KGHDR and CDR2 is SFDVKD.

Many counts were recorded for this clonotype. The chain carries TRBV9 and TRBJ1-1; D ambiguous. This CDR3 is 13 amino acids long. Trimming pared 4 bases from V and 2 bases from J, leaving 9 bases between. Germline CDR1 reads SGDLS; CDR2 reads YYNGEE. Written as DNA, the CDR3 is TGTGCCAGCAGCCCGGAGGACAACACTGAAGCTTTCTTT. Translated: CASSPEDNTEAFF.

Many counts were recorded for this clonotype. The V call is TRBV28, the J call TRBJ2-2, with D uncertain. The CDR3 contains 14 residues. Trimming removed 7 bases at V and 0 bases at J, with 9 bases between. Germline V gives CDR1 MDHEN, CDR2 SYDVKM. For the CDR3, the DNA is TGTGCCAGCACTTACAGTGCGAACACCGGGGAGCTGTTTTTT. Amino acid sequence: CASTYSANTGELFF.

This clonotype was counted a few times. The V and J genes are TRBV4-1 and TRBJ1-4, with D perhaps matching TRBD1 (6 bases). The CDR3 is 14 amino acids. Germline CDR1 and CDR2: MGHRA and YSYEKL. Deletions cut 4 bases from V and 8 bases from J, with 14 bases between. The CDR3 sequence is CASSLQGRDEKLFF. CDR3 nucleotides: TGCGCCAGCAGCCTACAGGGACGGGACGAAAAACTGTTTTTT.

The gene calls are TRBV11-2 and TRBJ2-1; D call uncertain. V shed 1 base and J shed 7 bases, with 5 bases lying between them. Germline V lookup: CDR1 SGHAT, CDR2 FQNNGV. The CDR3 runs 12 residues. The CDR3 sequence: CASSLAWNEQFF. The CDR3 DNA follows: TGTGCCAGCAGCTTAGCTTGGAATGAGCAGTTCTTC. The full variable domain, with the rest looked up from reference TRBV11-2 and TRBJ2-1, is EAGVAQSPRYKIIEKRQSVAFWCNPISGHATLYWYQQILGQGPKLLIQFQNNGVVDDSQLPKDRFSAERLKGVDSTLKIQPAKLEDSAVYLCASSLAWNEQFFGPGTRLTVL.

Turning to this clonotype: This clone may be a read error of a much larger clone one base away. This is likely a read error, given that the CDR3 carries no conserved phenylalanine or tryptophan at its end. The chain joins TRBV10-3 to TRBJ1-2; 11 nucleotides align to TRBD1. Unmatched junction bases numbered 6, after V lost 10 bases and J lost 5 bases. The germline V gene has CDR1 ENHRY and CDR2 SYGVKD. The CDR3 has 13 amino acids. CDR3 sequence: CATRGDRGYGYTL. The CDR3 nucleotides read TGTGCCACCCGAGGGGACAGGGGGTATGGCTACACCCTC.

This clonotype was seen ten or more times. V usage is TRBV6-1 and J usage is TRBJ2-4; possibly TRBD2 for D (6 bases). This CDR3 is built from 13 residues. The V gene lost 10 bases and the J gene lost 4 bases, with 14 bases spanning the gap. The V gene's germline CDR1 is MNHNS and CDR2 SASEGT. The chain's CDR3 is CATSGLGKNIQYF. CDR3 in DNA: TGTGCCACGAGCGGGTTAGGTAAAAACATTCAGTACTTC.

In its sample, this clonotype was seen many times. The chain is built from TRBV19 and TRBJ1-2; possibly TRBD1 for D (6 bases). V was cut by 3 bases and J by 4 bases, with 21 bases left in between. Germline V gives CDR1 LNHDA, CDR2 SQIVND (reference sequence). This CDR3 is 17 amino acids long. The CDR3 DNA sequence: TGTGCCAGTAGTATCCGGGCGACAGGACAGTCTGGCTATGGCTACACCTTC. Its protein is CASSIRATGQSGYGYTF.

The V and J genes are TRBV4-1 and TRBJ1-2; the match to TRBD1 covers 8 bases. With 3 bases clipped from V and 3 bases from J, the junction kept 9 bases outside the gene matches. Germline assignment: CDR1 MGHRA and CDR2 YSYEKL. The CDR3 consists of 16 residues. The CDR3, as DNA: TGCGCCAGCAGCCAGAAGGGGACAGGTTGGGACTATGGCTACACCTTC. Translating gives CASSQKGTGWDYGYTF.

This clonotype was observed a handful of times. V and J are TRBV3-1 and TRBJ1-4, with D possibly TRBD1 on 6 matching bases. CDR1 and CDR2 (germline): LGHDT, YNNKEL (reference sequence). There are 14 residues in the CDR3. Trimming removed 2 bases from V and 8 bases from J, with 12 bases in between. Here the CDR3 reads CASSQSGTKEKLFF. The CDR3, as DNA: TGTGCCAGCAGCCAATCCGGGACAAAAGAAAAACTGTTTTTT.

As to this clonotype: A read error may explain this, as a much larger clone is one base away. V and J are TRBV12-3 or TRBV12-4 and TRBJ2-5, with 10 positions matching TRBD2. The DNA end favors TRBJ2-1, so the J call may be wrong. This CDR3 has 14 residues. The CDR3 reads CASTFTTSGNEQFF. DNA of the CDR3: TGTGCCAGCACCTTCACGACTAGCGGGAATGAGCAGTTCTTC.